A single sample gave rise to the 9 T cell receptor beta chains below, sequenced in a study of blood T cell repertoires in COVID-19. The protocol was immunoSEQ multiplex PCR, while the TCRdb copy is restricted to in-frame clones and leaves out a portion. The sample holds under 200,000 clones, 70% to 85% seen once. Sequenced: PBMCs or T cells enriched from blood (not recorded which). The receptors come from a man between 50 and 59 years old who had recovered from COVID-19.

The gene calls are TRBV5-1 and TRBJ2-5; perhaps TRBD2 as D (7 bases). Germline V lookup: CDR1 SGHRS, CDR2 YFSETQ. The CDR3 spans 17 residues. The ends were cut back, 2 bases at V and 4 bases at J, with 21 bases in the middle. The CDR3 DNA reads as TGCGCCAGCAGCTTTGGAACGGGTGGCGGGGGCGGAGAGACCCAGTACTTC. Its translation: CASSFGTGGGGGETQYF. Variable domain in full (rest from reference TRBV5-1 and TRBJ2-5): KAGVTQTPRYLIKTRGQQVTLSCSPISGHRSVSWYQQTPGQGLQFLFEYFSETQRNKGNFPGRFSGRQFSNSRSEMNVSTLELGDSALYLCASSFGTGGGGGETQYFGPGTRLLVL.

V usage is TRBV9 and J usage is TRBJ2-1; no reliable D call. Germline values: CDR1 SGDLS, CDR2 YYNGEE. There are 15 residues in the CDR3. Trimming cost V 0 bases and J 3 bases, with 10 bases left between them. DNA of the CDR3: TGTGCCAGCAGCGTAGACTCGTCCGTCTACAATGAGCAGTTCTTC. Encoded protein: CASSVDSSVYNEQFF.

The chain is built from TRBV9 and TRBJ2-5; 11 bases match TRBD2. CDR3 length equals 15 residues. The trim removed 1 base at V and 1 base at J, leaving 0 bases unmatched. Looked up from germline, CDR1 is SGDLS and CDR2 is YYNGEE. The CDR3 DNA is TGTGCCAGCAGCGTACTAGCGGGGGGCCAAGAGACCCAGTACTTC. It yields the protein CASSVLAGGQETQYF.

The chain combines TRBV19 with TRBJ1-1; no clear D gene. Looked up from germline, CDR1 is LNHDA and CDR2 is SQIVND (reference sequence). CDR3 size: 14 residues. Between the trimmed V and J ends, which lost 1 base and 2 bases, there was a span of 8 bases. CDR3 amino acids: CASSIGGLNTEAFF. The CDR3 nucleotides read TGTGCCAGTAGTATAGGAGGACTTAACACTGAAGCTTTCTTT.

J is TRBJ1-1 and V is TRBV3-1 (or the pseudogene TRBV3-2), with a possible D match to TRBD1 (6 bases). Trimming shortened V by 1 base and J by 5 bases, and 17 bases separated the two germline ends. Germline V gene data show CDR1 as LGHDT and CDR2 as YNNKEL (reference sequence). This CDR3 contains 16 residues. The CDR3: CASSQGQGLRGTEAFF. DNA for the CDR3: TGTGCCAGCAGCCAAGGCCAGGGGTTGAGGGGGACTGAAGCTTTCTTT.

The rearrangement uses TRBV3-1 (or the pseudogene TRBV3-2) and TRBJ1-6, with 9 bases that match TRBD1. Trimming took 1 base from V and 8 from J; bases not matched to a gene: 6. This CDR3 is built from 16 residues. The germline V gene has CDR1 LGHDT and CDR2 YNNKEL (reference sequence). CDR3 DNA sequence: TGTGCCAGCAGCCAAGGGGGGACAGGGAGGCATTCACCCCTCCACTTT. Its translation: CASSQGGTGRHSPLHF.

In nucleotides, the CDR3 is TGTGCCAGCAGCCCAAGACCGGCAGCGAGCTCCTACAATGAGCAGTTCTTC. It codes for CASSPRPAASSYNEQFF. The V call is TRBV9, the J call TRBJ2-1; no reliable D call. The CDR3 has 17 amino acids. CDR1 and CDR2 from the germline V gene are SGDLS and YYNGEE. Deletions cut 4 bases from V and 0 bases from J, with 17 bases between.

This clone was counted once. The sample carries other DNA sequences with the same CDR3. The chain carries TRBV6-5 and TRBJ2-7; weak D call: TRBD1 (5 bases). Trimming pared 0 bases from V and 0 bases from J, leaving 6 bases between. CDR3 length equals 14 residues. CDR1 and CDR2 from the germline V gene are MNHEY and SVGAGI. As DNA, the CDR3 is TGTGCCAGCAGTTACTCAAGGGGCTCCTACGAGCAGTACTTC. Protein product: CASSYSRGSYEQYF.

The chain recombines TRBV10-2 with TRBJ1-5; no clear D. Per germline, CDR1 WSHSY and CDR2 SAAADI. Trimming cost V 0 bases and J 0 bases, with 6 bases left between them. The CDR3 spans 15 residues. In nucleotides, the CDR3 is TGCGCCAGCAGTGAGTCGACGGGTAGCAATCAGCCCCAGCATTTT. Its translation is CASSESTGSNQPQHF.